A selection of T cell receptor beta chains follows, all from one sample in a study of cytomegalovirus exposure and HLA in healthy donors. The table came from immunoSEQ multiplex PCR; TCRdb's copy has only in-frame clones and leaves some out. The sample lists about 170,000 clones, 60% to 85% occurring once. The sequencing input was PBMCs. The source of these receptors is a female donor in good health and CMV-seronegative. Both conserved end residues are part of each CDR3. The D gene is left open where the match is weak. Size values are once, few and many counts, or a class for expanded clones, and some rows have none.

D	length	V	size	J	DNA	CDR3
-	16	TRBV28	-	TRBJ2-6	TGTGCCAGCAGTTTAGGTACTTTCTCTGGGGCCAACGTCCTGACTTTC	CASSLGTFSGANVLTF
TRBD2	14	TRBV7-2	-	TRBJ2-7	TGTGCCAGCAGCTTGGGGACTAGCTTTTACGAGCAGTACTTC	CASSLGTSFYEQYF
-	12	TRBV29-1	-	TRBJ2-7	TGCAGCGTGGAGAGGGTCGAGAACGAGCAGTACTTC	CSVERVENEQYF
-	12	TRBV19	-	TRBJ2-5	TGTGCCACCAGACAGTCTGGAGAGACCCAGTACTTC	CATRQSGETQYF
TRBD1	14	TRBV28	-	TRBJ2-1	TGTGCCAGCAGTTTCGGGACAGACTACAATGAGCAGTTCTTC	CASSFGTDYNEQFF
-	13	TRBV15	-	TRBJ2-3	TGTGCCACCAGCAGAGACCTCGGAGATACGCAGTATTTT	CATSRDLGDTQYF
-	13	TRBV6-1	once	TRBJ2-5	TGTGCCAGCTCCCAGGTCAGGCAGGAGACCCAGTACTTC	CASSQVRQETQYF
TRBD1	14	TRBV5-8	-	TRBJ2-1	TGTGCCAGCAGTTACGGGACAGGGAGGATTGGGCAGTTCTTC	CASSYGTGRIGQFF
-	13	TRBV7-9	-	TRBJ1-2	TGTGCCAGCAGCTTAACAGACCAGTATGGCTACACCTTC	CASSLTDQYGYTF
TRBD1	13	TRBV5-8	-	TRBJ1-5	TGTGCCAGCAGCTTAGACAGGACAGGGGGCTGGAATTTT	CASSLDRTGGWNF
-	13	TRBV7-2	-	TRBJ2-7	TGTGCCAGCAGCTTCAGTGCCTCACAGGGTCCCCACTTC	CASSFSASQGPHF
TRBD1	14	TRBV4-3	-	TRBJ1-2	TGCGCCAGCAGCCAAGGACAGGGGATGGGTGGCTACACCTTC	CASSQGQGMGGYTF
-	11	TRBV9	-	TRBJ1-2	TGTGCCAGCAGCGCCCGACAGGCGTTTACCTTC	CASSARQAFTF
-	15	TRBV5-1	-	TRBJ2-7	TGCGCCAGCAGCTTGACCACCTCCTCCTCCTACGAGCAGTACTTC	CASSLTTSSSYEQYF
TRBD1	11	TRBV28	-	TRBJ1-1	TGTGCCAGCAGTGACAGGGGTGAAGCTTTCTTT	CASSDRGEAFF
-	12	TRBV6-1	-	TRBJ2-3	TGTGCCAGCAGGGGAGCAGGAGATACGCAGTATTTT	CASRGAGDTQYF
TRBD1	16	TRBV10-3	-	TRBJ2-2	TGTGCCATCAGCCATCGACAGGGGGCGCACACCGGGGAGCTGTTTTTT	CAISHRQGAHTGELFF
TRBD1	16	TRBV11-2	-	TRBJ1-2	TGTGCCAGCAGCCGCCCATCAAGGGGGCAACACTATGGCTACACCTTC	CASSRPSRGQHYGYTF
-	14	TRBV9	-	TRBJ1-1	TGTGCCAGCAGCGTAGCGGAGGTGAACACTGAAGCTTTCTTT	CASSVAEVNTEAFF
-	15	TRBV7-9	-	TRBJ1-1	TGTGCCAGCAGCTTAGGAGCAGGGCTGAACACTGAAGCTTTCTTT	CASSLGAGLNTEAFF
TRBD1	15	TRBV5-4	few	TRBJ2-7	TGTGCCAGCAGGGGGGGGACAGGGGTCGGCAACGAGCAGTACTTC	CASRGGTGVGNEQYF
-	13	TRBV25-1	-	TRBJ1-5	TGTGCCAGCAGTGCCACAGGTTATCAGCCCCAGCATTTT	CASSATGYQPQHF
-	15	TRBV5-1	-	TRBJ2-7	TGCGCCAGCAGACCCGCGGGGGCCCAACTCTACGAGCAGTACTTC	CASRPAGAQLYEQYF
-	13	TRBV6-5	-	TRBJ2-5	TGTGCCGCCTCAGAGGAGGGGCAGGAGACCCAGTACTTC	CAASEEGQETQYF
TRBD2	16	TRBV7-2	-	TRBJ2-7	TGTGCCAGCAGCACCGCGGCGGCGGGAGGGTTCTACGAGCAGTACTTC	CASSTAAAGGFYEQYF
TRBD2	15	TRBV6-5	-	TRBJ2-1	TGTGCCAGCAGTTACTCCCCTAGCGGGAGCTATGAGCAGTTCTTC	CASSYSPSGSYEQFF
TRBD2	14	TRBV7-9	once	TRBJ2-1	TGTGCCAGCAGCACTAGCGGGGGGGCCAATGAGCAGTTCTTC	CASSTSGGANEQFF
-	16	TRBV7-3	-	TRBJ2-5	TGTGCCAGCAGCCCACGTTCTACAGGGCCTAGAGAGACCCAGTACTTC	CASSPRSTGPRETQYF
TRBD1	15	TRBV27	once	TRBJ1-5	TGTGCCAGCAGTTTGGCGACAGGGGGGAACCAGCCCCAGCATTTT	CASSLATGGNQPQHF
-	14	TRBV19	-	TRBJ2-1	TGTGCCAGTAGACCACTGGGGCGATACAATGAGCAGTTCTTC	CASRPLGRYNEQFF
TRBD1	15	TRBV18	once	TRBJ2-7	TGTGCCAGCTCACCACGACAGGGGAGCTCCTACGAGCAGTACTTC	CASSPRQGSSYEQYF
TRBD2	14	TRBV7-2	-	TRBJ2-2	TGTGCCAGCAGCTTGACTAGCCTCACCGGGGAGCTGTTTTTT	CASSLTSLTGELFF
TRBD1	13	TRBV6-1	-	TRBJ1-3	TGTGCCAGCAGGGACAGGAGCGGAAACACCATATATTTT	CASRDRSGNTIYF
TRBD1	13	TRBV19	-	TRBJ1-5	TGTGCCAGTTCCGACAGGGGCGATCAGCCCCAGCATTTT	CASSDRGDQPQHF
-	14	TRBV4-3	-	TRBJ1-6	TGCGCCAGCAGCCGTACCACAGGGAATTCACCCCTCCACTTT	CASSRTTGNSPLHF
TRBD1	16	TRBV11-2	once	TRBJ2-7	TGTGCCAGCAGCTTTGGGACAGTGGGCTGGTCCTACGAGCAGTACTTC	CASSFGTVGWSYEQYF
TRBD1	14	TRBV6-4	-	TRBJ2-7	TGTGCCAGCACCGGGACAGGGGGCTCCTACGAGCAGTACTTC	CASTGTGGSYEQYF
TRBD1	14	TRBV19	once	TRBJ2-2	TGTGCCAGTAGTGTACAGGGGCACACCGGGGAGCTGTTTTTT	CASSVQGHTGELFF
TRBD1	18	TRBV4-1	-	TRBJ2-6	TGCGCCAGCAGCCGATCGGGACAGGTCAACTCTGGGGCCAACGTCCTGACTTTC	CASSRSGQVNSGANVLTF
TRBD1	15	TRBV9	once	TRBJ1-4	TGTGCCAGCAGCGTAGCGGGACAGGGGGGGGGAAAACTGTTTTTT	CASSVAGQGGGKLFF